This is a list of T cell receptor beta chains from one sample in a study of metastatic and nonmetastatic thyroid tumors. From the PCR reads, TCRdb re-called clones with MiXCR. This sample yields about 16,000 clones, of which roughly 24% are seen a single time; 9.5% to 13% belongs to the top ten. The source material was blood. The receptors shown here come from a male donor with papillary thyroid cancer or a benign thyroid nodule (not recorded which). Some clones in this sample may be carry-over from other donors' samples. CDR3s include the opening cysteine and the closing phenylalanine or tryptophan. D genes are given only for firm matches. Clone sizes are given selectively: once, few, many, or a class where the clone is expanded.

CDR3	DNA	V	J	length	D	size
CASSQGRVNTDTQYF	TGCGCCAGCAGCCAAGGTCGGGTCAACACAGATACGCAGTATTTT	TRBV4-1	TRBJ2-3	15	NA	many
CASTFPEGLVQFF	TGTGCCAGCACCTTTCCCGAGGGGTTGGTGCAGTTCTTC	TRBV6-1	TRBJ2-1	13	NA	few
CASSLGRSQDGAFF	TGTGCCAGCAGTTTAGGGCGTTCTCAGGACGGAGCTTTCTTT	TRBV28	TRBJ1-1	14	NA	medium-sized
CASRPGQVNTGELFF	TGTGCCAGCAGACCTGGACAGGTGAACACCGGGGAGCTGTTTTTT	TRBV2	TRBJ2-2	15	TRBD1	many
CASSHGAEQYF	TGTGCCAGCAGTCACGGTGCCGAGCAGTACTTC	TRBV12-3/TRBV12-4	TRBJ2-7	11	NA	NA
CSASGGRPSRTQYF	TGCAGTGCTAGTGGGGGGCGGCCATCTCGGACGCAGTATTTT	TRBV20-1	TRBJ2-3	14	NA	medium-sized
CASSLGGTSEQFF	TGTGCCAGCAGCTTAGGGGGTACAAGTGAGCAGTTCTTC	TRBV7-6	TRBJ2-1	13	NA	NA
CASSRQGGATDTQYF	TGTGCCAGTAGTCGACAGGGGGGTGCCACAGATACGCAGTATTTT	TRBV19	TRBJ2-3	15	TRBD1	NA
CASSQWPSPAFF	TGTGCCAGCAGCCAATGGCCTTCCCCAGCTTTCTTT	TRBV3-1	TRBJ1-1	12	NA	many
CASSSGEGTAYNEQFF	TGTGCCAGCAGCTCTGGGGAGGGAACAGCCTACAATGAGCAGTTCTTC	TRBV11-2	TRBJ2-1	16	TRBD2	NA
CASRPSGGAARLPYCYTF	TGTGCCAGCAGACCATCAGGAGGGGCCGCTAGGCTCCCCTATTGCTACACCTTC	TRBV12-3/TRBV12-4	TRBJ1-2	18	NA	few
CASSFGVRETQYF	TGTGCTAGCAGCTTCGGGGTTAGGGAGACCCAGTACTTC	TRBV7-7	TRBJ2-5	13	NA	many
CASSLGRNEKLFF	TGTGCCAGCAGCTTAGGACGGAATGAAAAACTGTTTTTT	TRBV5-6	TRBJ1-4	13	NA	many
CASSPPTGASGKSSYNEQFF	TGTGCCAGCAGCCCCCCAACCGGGGCTAGCGGAAAGAGCTCCTACAATGAGCAGTTCTTC	TRBV3-2	TRBJ2-1	20	NA	many
CASSSSGSGTDTQYF	TGTGCCAGCAGCAGTAGCGGGAGTGGCACAGATACGCAGTATTTT	TRBV6-4	TRBJ2-3	15	TRBD2	many
CASSPGTGRTDTQYF	TGTGCCAGCAGTCCTGGGACAGGGAGGACAGATACGCAGTATTTT	TRBV28	TRBJ2-3	15	TRBD1	many
CASSQNRGPYEQYF	TGTGCCAGCAGCCAGAACAGGGGCCCCTACGAGCAGTACTTC	TRBV14	TRBJ2-7	14	TRBD1	many
CASSLGPSSSGNTIYF	TGTGCCAGCAGCTTAGGGCCGAGCAGCTCTGGAAACACCATATATTTT	TRBV7-6	TRBJ1-3	16	NA	many
CASSVSSGGYGDTQYF	TGTGCCAGCAGCGTTTCTAGCGGGGGGTATGGCGATACGCAGTATTTT	TRBV7-3	TRBJ2-3	16	TRBD2	many
CASSSSREDSYEQYF	TGTGCCAGTAGTTCCTCGCGGGAGGACTCCTACGAGCAGTACTTC	TRBV19	TRBJ2-7	15	TRBD2	few
CASSSSLSGSYEQYF	TGTGCCAGCAGCTCCTCCCTGTCCGGGAGCTACGAGCAGTACTTC	TRBV7-8	TRBJ2-7	15	NA	NA
CASSERGQMNTEAFF	TGTGCCAGCAGTGAAAGGGGTCAAATGAACACTGAAGCTTTCTTT	TRBV2	TRBJ1-1	15	NA	many
CASSEGTSGSYEQYF	TGTGCCAGCAGTGAAGGGACTAGCGGCTCCTACGAGCAGTACTTC	TRBV6-1	TRBJ2-7	15	TRBD2	medium-sized
CASSLSQGASGELFF	TGTGCCAGCAGCTTAAGCCAGGGGGCGTCCGGGGAGCTGTTTTTT	TRBV7-3	TRBJ2-2	15	TRBD1	many
CASSSPSGTRNEQFF	TGTGCCAGCAGCTCTCCTAGCGGGACCAGGAATGAGCAGTTCTTC	TRBV7-2	TRBJ2-1	15	TRBD2	medium-sized
CASSLTSRANEQFF	TGTGCCAGCAGCCTAACTAGCAGAGCTAATGAGCAGTTCTTC	TRBV3-1	TRBJ2-1	14	NA	many
CASTTPYEQYF	TGTGCCAGCACCACCCCCTACGAGCAGTACTTC	TRBV6-2/TRBV6-3	TRBJ2-7	11	NA	few
CASGEDGTTIYF	TGTGCTAGTGGGGAAGACGGGACCACCATATATTTT	TRBV12-5	TRBJ1-3	12	NA	few
CATSPGDLYEQYF	TGTGCCACCAGCCCAGGGGACCTCTACGAGCAGTACTTC	TRBV24-1	TRBJ2-7	13	NA	few
CASSDSTETGELFF	TGTGCCAGCAGTGACTCGACTGAAACCGGGGAGCTGTTTTTT	TRBV6-4	TRBJ2-2	14	NA	medium-sized
CASSQVGQKHEAFF	TGTGCCAGCAGCCAAGTCGGACAGAAACATGAAGCTTTCTTT	TRBV4-2	TRBJ1-1	14	NA	many
CASGETRSGANVLTF	TGTGCCAGCGGCGAAACCCGCTCTGGGGCCAACGTCCTGACTTTC	TRBV3-1	TRBJ2-6	15	NA	NA
CASSSQGGGAGKLFF	TGTGCCAGCAGCTCACAGGGCGGGGGTGCCGGGAAGCTGTTTTTT	TRBV11-3	TRBJ2-2	15	NA	medium-sized
CASSLGGRSNYGYTF	TGTGCCAGCAGCTTGGGAGGGAGATCTAACTATGGCTACACCTTC	TRBV7-9	TRBJ1-2	15	NA	NA
CASSESTGGTDTQYF	TGTGCCAGCAGTGAAAGTACAGGGGGCACAGATACGCAGTATTTT	TRBV2	TRBJ2-3	15	TRBD1	few
CASSPPTGRKDGYTF	TGTGCCAGCTCACCACCCACAGGGAGAAAAGACGGCTACACCTTC	TRBV18	TRBJ1-2	15	NA	many
CASSFSGPMNTEAFF	TGTGCCAGCAGCTTTTCAGGGCCCATGAACACTGAAGCTTTCTTT	TRBV11-2	TRBJ1-1	15	NA	NA
CSTKLGNSYNEQFF	TGCAGTACAAAACTAGGCAACTCCTACAATGAGCAGTTCTTC	TRBV20-1	TRBJ2-1	14	NA	medium-sized
CASSPGWEQYF	TGTGCCAGCTCACCGGGGTGGGAGCAGTACTTC	TRBV18	TRBJ2-7	11	NA	NA
CAISEKSEWYGYTF	TGTGCCATCAGTGAGAAGTCGGAGTGGTATGGCTACACCTTC	TRBV10-3	TRBJ1-2	14	NA	few
CASSEEMAGGGNTIYF	TGTGCCAGCAGTGAAGAGATGGCAGGGGGTGGAAACACCATATATTTT	TRBV6-1	TRBJ1-3	16	TRBD1	few
CASSFPGQGGYEQYF	TGTGCCAGCAGTTTCCCGGGACAGGGTGGGTACGAGCAGTACTTC	TRBV12-3/TRBV12-4	TRBJ2-7	15	TRBD1	medium-sized
CSARSGAAGILYF	TGCAGTGCTAGATCAGGGGCGGCAGGGATCTTGTATTTT	TRBV20-1	TRBJ2-3	13	NA	medium-sized
CASSQATENIGYTF	TGTGCCAGCAGCCAGGCTACCGAGAATATAGGCTACACCTTC	TRBV7-2	TRBJ1-2	14	NA	large
CASSFGGGLYGYTF	TGTGCCAGCAGTTTCGGTGGAGGATTGTATGGCTACACCTTC	TRBV28	TRBJ1-2	14	NA	many
CASSRASGGSYEQYF	TGTGCCAGCAGCCGGGCTAGCGGGGGCTCCTACGAGCAGTACTTC	TRBV14	TRBJ2-7	15	TRBD2	many